Included here is one T cell receptor (beta chain) sequence, with context. Its antigen is still unknown. The record has no base qualities; no much larger clone is one base away. Spanning cysteine to phenylalanine, the CDR3 consists of 14 amino acids. Solely the CDR3 DNA is kept, with 42 bases framed from the first base. Sequences SGHAT (CDR1) and FQNNGV (CDR2) are obtained from the germline V gene. Trimming removed 1 base from V and 7 bases from J, leaving 11 bases between the germline ends. Explained via the paper, the time point label denotes: baseline before first vaccination. Vaccinee samples were obtained from the UK trials COV001 and COV002, which included a single-blind randomized controlled phase 2/3 trial of AZD1222 (ChAdOx1 nCoV-19) in healthy adults. For TCRbeta chain sequencing, PBMC samples from trial participants were taken at day 0 and at day 28 after the second dose. The CDR3 regions of human TCRbeta chains were analyzed by immunosequencing. In the paper's pipeline: Repertoire TCRs were matched against a reference library of SARS-CoV-2-specific TCRs generated with the MIRA antigen-specificity platform. Breadth was defined as the fraction of unique TCRs that were SARS-CoV-2-associated. Depth was defined as the fraction of total T cells that were SARS-CoV-2-associated. Using the MIRA data, every spike-specific TCR was mapped to the spike region that the TCR reacted to and assigned to either a CD4 or a CD8 class. Log10-transformed breadth and depth values were compared by one-way ANOVA with Sidak's multiple comparisons tests. Imported from immuneACCESS, the table was reduced by TCRdb to in-frame sequences with V and J called. These copies leave out some clones; in studies compared against another copy, an unresolved V gene accounts for under half, and the cause of the remainder is not known. V, J and clone size reflect that table, while D and trimming were determined from the DNA. The sample table lists 100,000 to 150,000 clones, roughly 85% of them with a count of one. The ten top clones hold 1.5% to 2% of the sample.

This specimen comes from a study of T cell responses to AZD1222 COVID-19 vaccine (dated by TCRdb to the early 2020s). Broadly, across the study: AZD1222 recipients with second doses at about 4 weeks or about 12 weeks were pooled, because spike-specific TCR depth and breadth did not differ between schedules. A total of 233 trial participants underwent TCR sequencing, of whom some 200 had received two doses of AZD1222 and roughly 26 had received two doses of the MenACWY control vaccine. Trial participants were enrolled by age into 18-55, 56-69 and 70-plus year subgroups, with about 150, 28 and 57 TCR-sequenced participants respectively. The paper as a whole reports these results and caveats: After two AZD1222 doses, both the breadth and the depth of spike-specific TCRs were significantly higher than at day 0 and than in MenACWY recipients. The 56-69-year group was small, and its depth increase did not reach significance, likely because of low power. Because no day 14 peak-response samples were available, the repertoires could be characterized only after the peak T cell response. Participants were mostly white British and included more females than males, and it was suggested by the authors that clonal diversity may have been underestimated. CD4 TCRs associated with the vaccine covered the entire spike protein, and the dominant responses were in regions 160-218 and 743-854. Reportedly, close to half of the unique spike-specific TCRs recognized epitopes lying outside the regions that are mutated in the B.1.351 and B.1.1.7 variants. Only six or seven AZD1222 recipients were SARS-CoV-2 seropositive at baseline, limiting conclusions about previously exposed vaccinees.

The specimen comprised peripheral blood, sampled on day 0 of AZD1222 vaccination. This TCR derives from an adult in good health. The chain is made from TRBV11-2 and TRBJ2-1, with TRBD2 tentatively as D gene (6 bases match). The CDR3 reads as follows: CASSLGLEGNEQFF. The nucleotide sequence is given as TGTGCCAGCAGCTTAGGGTTGGAGGGGAATGAGCAGTTCTTC.